The next 6 T cell receptor beta chains were all read from a single sample in a study of CD8+ T cells in alopecia areata. Collection of lesional scalp punch biopsies and peripheral blood was performed in alopecia areata patients. cDNA serving as the sequencing template came from extracted, reverse transcribed RNA. The repertoire was sequenced with immunoSEQ multiplex PCR; TCRdb's copy has only in-frame clones and lacks some. The sample holds about 15,000 clones, less than 70% seen once. Material: skin. The receptors come from a human donor with alopecia areata.

This sequence joins TRBV27 and TRBJ1-2; D is uncertain. The CDR3 is 15 residues long. CDR1 is MNHEY and CDR2 is SMNVEV in the germline V gene (reference sequence). V lost 5 bases, J lost 1 base, and 14 bases lay in between. The CDR3 nucleotides are TGTGCCAGCAGTCACCGGAGGGCACTTAACTATGGCTACACCTTC. Translated: CASSHRRALNYGYTF.

This rearrangement joins TRBV29-1 to TRBJ1-2; D gene ambiguous. The CDR3 has 13 residues. V was cut by 3 bases and J by 0 bases, with 8 bases left in between. The germline V gene encodes CDR1 SQVTM and CDR2 ANQGSEA. The CDR3 sequence is CSVEVIANYGYTF. The CDR3 bases are TGCAGCGTTGAGGTGATAGCTAACTATGGCTACACCTTC.

This clone was detected only a few times. This chain connects TRBV2 to TRBJ2-1, with a weak D call TRBD1 (6 bases). Germline V gene data show CDR1 as SNHLY and CDR2 as FYNNEI. The V and J ends lost 8 bases and 3 bases respectively, with 14 bases between them. This CDR3 contains 14 residues. CDR3 amino acids: CASSEGQGYNEQFF. As DNA, the CDR3 is TGTGCCAGCTCTGAGGGACAAGGCTACAATGAGCAGTTCTTC.

This clone came up a few times. V is TRBV5-1 and J is TRBJ1-2, with D uncertain. Germline values: CDR1 SGHRS, CDR2 YFSETQ. V lost 2 bases, J lost 6 bases, and 17 bases lay in between. The CDR3 is made up of 15 amino acids. The DNA of the CDR3 is TGCGCCAGCAGCTTCCGATCGGAAGGGCTCGATGGCTACACCTTC. It encodes CASSFRSEGLDGYTF.

In nucleotides, the CDR3 is TGTGCCAGCAGTGAAGGGACAGGGGGCGGTCAGCCCCAGCATTTT. Translating gives CASSEGTGGGQPQHF. V and J are TRBV6-1 and TRBJ1-5; the match to TRBD1 covers 11 bases. CDR1 and CDR2 (germline): MNHNS, SASEGT. J was trimmed by 6 bases and V by 1 base; bases with no gene match: 2. The CDR3 length is 15 residues.

V is TRBV28 and J is TRBJ1-4; D is uncertain. With 2 bases removed from V and 0 bases from J, the gap between germline ends came to 19 bases. The CDR3 runs 19 residues. Per germline, CDR1 MDHEN and CDR2 SYDVKM. Written as DNA, the CDR3 is TGTGCCAGCAGTTTAGGAGGCCAGGACGGTATCCCAACTAATGAAAAACTGTTTTTT. Protein sequence: CASSLGGQDGIPTNEKLFF.